The sequence of this T cell receptor beta chain was determined in a study of blood T cell repertoires in COVID-19. TCRdb's table, derived via immunoSEQ multiplex PCR, lists solely in-frame clones and lacks some. The table lists around 56,000 clones, less than 75% of them singletons, with 15% to 20% in the top ten. Trimming left V 2 bases short and J 7 bases short, with 11 bases between. The CDR3 has 13 amino acids. The germline V gene encodes CDR1 SGHVS and CDR2 FQNEAQ. Sequenced input: peripheral blood. V usage is TRBV7-8 and J usage is TRBJ1-2, with D unclear. The clonotype was recovered from a woman aged 45-65 years with active or convalescent COVID-19. The chain's CDR3 is CASSLSAGRGYTF. CDR3 coding DNA: TGTGCCAGCAGCTTAAGTGCGGGTCGTGGCTACACCTTC.